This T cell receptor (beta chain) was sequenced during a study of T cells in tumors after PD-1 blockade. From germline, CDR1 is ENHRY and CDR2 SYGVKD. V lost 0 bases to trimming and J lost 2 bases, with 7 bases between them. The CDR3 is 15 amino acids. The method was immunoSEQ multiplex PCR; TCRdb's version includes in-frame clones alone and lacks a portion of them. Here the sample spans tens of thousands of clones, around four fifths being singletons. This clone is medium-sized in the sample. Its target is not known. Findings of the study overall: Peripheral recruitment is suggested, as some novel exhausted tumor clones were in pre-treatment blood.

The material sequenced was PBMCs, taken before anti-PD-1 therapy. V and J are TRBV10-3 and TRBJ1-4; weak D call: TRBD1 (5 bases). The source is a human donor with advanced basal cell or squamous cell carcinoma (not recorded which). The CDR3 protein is CAISESAGTNEKLFF. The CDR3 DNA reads TGTGCCATCAGTGAGTCGGCAGGGACTAATGAAAAACTGTTTTTT.